This T cell receptor (beta chain) is from a study of T cell responses to AZD1222 COVID-19 vaccine. Study-level points and caveats: Without day 14 samples, only post-peak T cell repertoires were studied.

About this clone: Its cognate antigen is unknown.

Second-dose timings of about 4 or about 12 weeks were pooled. This CDR3 contains 15 residues. Germline CDR1 is SGHDT and CDR2 is YYEEEE. Losses at the gene ends were 3 bases for V and 0 bases for J; bases not matched to a gene: 2. Clones were sequenced by immunoSEQ multiplex PCR, and TCRdb holds only the in-frame ones, with some missing. The sample records around 160,000 clones, just over 90% being singletons. This sequence originates from an adult who received the AZD1222 COVID-19 vaccine. The chain joins TRBV5-6 to TRBJ2-4; TRBD2 matches at 8 bases. The starting material was peripheral blood, obtained 28 days after the second AZD1222 dose. CDR3 amino acids: CASSYSGIAKNIQYF. CDR3 nucleotides: TGTGCCAGCAGCTATAGCGGGATAGCCAAAAACATTCAGTACTTC.